This T cell receptor (beta chain) emerged from a study of blood T cell repertoires in COVID-19 (dated by TCRdb to the early 2020s). About the study as a whole: Collaborator samples came from the United States, Italy and Spain and covered acute and convalescent phases of COVID-19. The dataset comprised deeply sampled blood TCRbeta repertoires from subjects exposed to, actively infected with, or recovered from COVID-19. The repertoires were released in a freely available public database intended as a resource for research on the immune response to SARS-CoV-2. The samples were drawn from two sources: the first 160 participants of the ongoing ImmuneRACE study, and 1,254 subjects contributed by 6 global collaborators. Nearly every sample came with metadata listing a de-identified subject ID, COVID-19 status, age in years and sex. The material from the prospective study consisted of cDNA or gDNA derived from T cells, B-cell-depleted T cells, or PBMCs. HLA class I and class II types, where available, came from metadata supplied by the sample provider rather than from assay-based typing.

TCRbeta CDR3 regions were amplified from genomic DNA using the immunoSEQ Assay, a bias-controlled multiplex PCR. Per the source publication's procedure: The number of nucleated cells in each sample was estimated from the amplification of reference gene primers within the assay. To quantify the absolute abundance of each unique TCRbeta CDR3 rearrangement, sequence reads were collapsed and filtered. Productive Simpson clonality was computed per sample as the square root of Simpson's diversity index over productive rearrangements. Entries here come from immuneACCESS through TCRdb and include only in-frame sequences with V and J called. Some clones fail to appear in such tables; in the studies checked, an unresolved V gene covers under half of the shortfall, and the cause of the remainder is unknown. D and trimming come from the DNA, and the V and J calls and clone size come from that table. Across this sample there are 150,000 to 200,000 clones, with around 84% seen only once. Of the sample, just over 2.5% falls within the top ten clones.

In Seattle, one collaborating source enrolled patients while the infection was active and tracked those patients longitudinally over the course of disease. Each collaborating institution followed its own protocols to collect whole blood in K2EDTA tubes. Collaborator samples were shipped for TCRbeta analysis as frozen whole blood, isolated PBMCs, or DNA extracted from either sample type. V is trimmed back by 7 bases and J by 7 bases, and the junction contains 9 bases that no gene match accounts for. Sequences SNHLY (CDR1) and FYNNEI (CDR2) are obtained from the germline V gene. The CDR3 runs 14 amino acids, cysteine and phenylalanine included. Only the CDR3 DNA stays, 42 bases, in frame from base 1. Beyond this particular receptor, the publication reports: The amount of clinical and demographic metadata varied by source and participant and was provided uncurated.

Comment on this clone: Its target antigen remains unknown. Per-nucleotide qualities are absent, and no much larger clonotype sits a single base away.

Source material: peripheral blood. The sequence links TRBV2 to TRBJ1-4; the central 7 bases match TRBD1. This TCR came from a woman aged 80 or older with COVID-19, enrolled during active disease. For the CDR3, the sequence is CASTIEGAVEKLFF. The sequenced DNA is TGTGCCAGCACCATTGAGGGGGCGGTTGAAAAACTGTTTTTT.